The T cell receptor (beta chain) under discussion was sequenced for a study of cytomegalovirus exposure and HLA in healthy donors. The CDR3 is made up of 15 amino acids. Germline V gene sequence: CDR1 SGHRS, CDR2 YFSETQ. The PCR had 60 Vbeta and 13 Jbeta primers. Generated by immunoSEQ multiplex PCR, the TCRdb table keeps only in-frame clones and is missing some. The sample comprises 150,000 or so clones, around four fifths of which are singletons, and roughly 7.5% rests with the top ten. The sample comprised PBMCs. V gene TRBV5-1 combines with J gene TRBJ2-5, with D maybe TRBD2 (6 bases). With the DNA end fitting TRBJ2-7 better, the J assignment may be wrong. The receptor comes from a male donor in good health and CMV-seronegative. The CDR3 region is CASALRSEGSYEQYF. The CDR3 nucleotides read TGCGCCAGCGCACTTCGGTCGGAGGGGTCCTACGAGCAGTACTTC.